The 19 T cell receptor beta chains below come from one sample, sequenced in a study of early T cells in non-severe SARS-CoV-2 infection. TCRdb independently ran MiXCR on the 5' RACE reads; one entry per CDR3 protein. The sample lists more than 55,000 distinct CDR3 sequences, about 13% occurring once. The sequencing here drew on whole blood, taken at baseline. The receptors were gathered from an adult who was a healthcare worker with PCR-confirmed SARS-CoV-2 infection or an uninfected control (not recorded which).

This clonotype was seen a handful of times. V usage is TRBV12-2 and J usage is TRBJ2-1; the D segment call TRBD1 is taken from the table without a DNA check. TRBV12-2 is classified as a pseudogene. This CDR3 comprises 15 residues. CDR3 loop: CASPHHGQGSDEQFF. In DNA form, the CDR3 reads TGTGCAAGTCCCCACCATGGACAGGGTAGCGATGAGCAGTTCTTC.

This clonotype was counted ten times or more. The V gene is TRBV30, the J gene TRBJ2-7, with D possibly matching TRBD1 (6 bases). The germline gives CDR1 GTSNPN, CDR2 SVGIG (reference sequence). The CDR3 runs 13 residues. V lost 5 bases, J lost 6 bases, and 17 bases lay in between. CDR3: CAWDRPSSGEQYF. The DNA for the CDR3 is TGTGCCTGGGACAGGCCCTCCTCGGGCGAGCAGTACTTC.

The genes are TRBV12-3 or TRBV12-4 and TRBJ2-7; D ambiguous. The CDR3 spans 14 residues. Trimming cost V 4 bases and J 6 bases, with 16 bases left between them. The chain's CDR3 is CASSSPQSRREQYF. CDR3 nucleotide sequence: TGTGCCAGCAGTTCCCCCCAATCCCGCCGCGAGCAGTACTTC.

This clonotype has only a few counts. V and J are TRBV7-2 and TRBJ2-3; D not resolved. This CDR3 has 13 amino acids. Germline CDR1 reads SGHTA; CDR2 reads FQGNSA. V lost 11 bases and J 5 bases, leaving 17 bases between the germline ends. The CDR3 nucleotides read TGTGCCCTTCGAGACTGGTGGGGAGATACGCAGTATTTT. This gives the protein CALRDWWGDTQYF.

This clonotype was recorded a few times. The chain carries TRBV5-6 and TRBJ2-5; D is unclear. V gave up 1 base and J gave up 5 bases, with 12 bases separating them. Germline loops: CDR1 SGHDT, CDR2 YYEEEE. There are 14 residues in the CDR3. The CDR3 nucleotides read TGTGCCAGCAGCTTGTATTACGACGAGGAGACCCAGTACTTC. Protein: CASSLYYDEETQYF.

In this sample, this clonotype turned up a few times. The V gene is TRBV10-2, the J gene TRBJ2-7; no reliable D call. This CDR3 is 13 amino acids long. The germline gives CDR1 WSHSY, CDR2 SAAADI. Between the trimmed V and J ends, which lost 4 bases and 0 bases, there was a span of 7 bases. CDR3 sequence (DNA): TGCGCCAGCAGTGGTACCTTCTCCTACGAGCAGTACTTC. Protein sequence: CASSGTFSYEQYF.

The chain recombines TRBV4-2 with TRBJ2-3; the D gene is possibly TRBD2 (5 bases). Germline loops: CDR1 LGHNA, CDR2 YNFKEQ. CDR3 length equals 16 residues. Trimming shortened V by 0 bases and J by 1 base, and 11 bases separated the two germline ends. The CDR3, as DNA: TGTGCCAGCAGCCAAGACTGGCGGGCCGGCACAGATACGCAGTATTTT. Translated, it gives CASSQDWRAGTDTQYF.

The table lists this clonotype with a few counts. This chain connects TRBV11-2 to TRBJ1-6; D remains unclear. In germline, CDR1 is SGHAT, CDR2 FQNNGV. The V gene lost 1 base and the J gene lost 10 bases, with 8 bases spanning the gap. CDR3 size: 13 residues. In DNA form, the CDR3 reads TGTGCCAGCAGCTTAGGAGTGGTATCACCCCTCCACTTT. This sequence encodes CASSLGVVSPLHF.

This clonotype appeared many times. The chain is built from TRBV4-3 and TRBJ2-3, with TRBD2 as a possible D gene (6 bases). CDR3 length: 18 residues. Germline CDR1 and CDR2: LGHNA and YSLEER. V shed 4 bases and J shed 2 bases, with 22 bases lying between them. This CDR3 reads CASSRQPPGDQYTDTQYF. The DNA of the CDR3 is TGCGCCAGCAGCCGGCAACCACCGGGGGATCAATACACAGATACGCAGTATTTT.

This clonotype has only a few counts. The rearrangement links TRBV29-1 to TRBJ2-3; 7 positions agree with TRBD2. The CDR3 has 13 residues. Germline V gene sequence: CDR1 SQVTM, CDR2 ANQGSEA. V shed 6 bases, J shed 6 bases, and the junction held 9 bases outside the gene matches. For the CDR3, the DNA is TGCAGCGTACTCTGGGGGAGGGCGGATACGCAGTATTTT. Translated, it gives CSVLWGRADTQYF.

This clonotype was detected a few times. The V and J genes are TRBV28 and TRBJ2-5, with D perhaps matching TRBD1 (7 bases). CDR1 MDHEN and CDR2 SYDVKM come from the germline V gene. V dropped 6 bases and J dropped 1 base, with 12 bases sitting between them. The CDR3 loop spans 14 amino acids. The CDR3 is CASSSQGGQETQYF. For the CDR3, the DNA is TGTGCCAGCAGCTCTCAGGGGGGCCAAGAGACCCAGTACTTC.

The chain recombines TRBV2 with TRBJ1-1; D is unclear. Germline assignment: CDR1 SNHLY and CDR2 FYNNEI. This CDR3 region has 11 residues. The V gene lost 7 bases and the J gene lost 3 bases, with 6 bases spanning the gap. CDR3 sequence (DNA): TGTGCCAGCAACTGGGACACTGAAGCTTTCTTT. Translated: CASNWDTEAFF. The full variable domain, completed using reference TRBV2 and TRBJ1-1, is EPEVTQTPSHQVTQMGQEVILRCVPISNHLYFYWYRQILGQKVEFLVSFYNNEISEKSEIFDDQFSVERPDGSNFTLKIRSTKLEDSAMYFCASNWDTEAFFGQGTRLTVV.

In the case of this clonotype: The germline gene is not matched at one end of the junction; a read error may be the cause. The chain is built from TRBV7-9 and TRBJ1-1; a weak D match, TRBD1 (5 bases). Germline V gene data show CDR1 as SEHNR and CDR2 as FQNEAQ (reference sequence). This CDR3 region has 15 residues. CDR3 coding DNA: TGTGCCAGCAGCCAACAGGTTACAGCGAACACTGAAGCTCTCTTT. This encodes CASSQQVTANTEALF.

This clonotype showed up just a few times. The chain is built from TRBV4-3 and TRBJ2-1; D is unresolved. The CDR3 has 14 amino acids. Germline CDR1 and CDR2: LGHNA and YSLEER. V was pared by 1 base and J by 6 bases, with 10 bases between. DNA of the CDR3: TGCGCCAGCAGCCAAGGACGGATTTCCAATGAGCAGTTCTTC. Its protein is CASSQGRISNEQFF.

V and J are TRBV2 and TRBJ1-2, with TRBD1 matching over 8 bases. CDR1 and CDR2 from the germline V gene are SNHLY and FYNNEI. The CDR3 has 13 amino acids. V lost 4 bases, J lost 3 bases, and 1 base stayed unmatched. DNA of the CDR3: TGTGCCAGCAGTGGGGGACAGGACTATGGCTACACCTTC. This encodes CASSGGQDYGYTF. The entire variable domain, with the rest obtained from reference TRBV2 and TRBJ1-2, is as follows: EPEVTQTPSHQVTQMGQEVILRCVPISNHLYFYWYRQILGQKVEFLVSFYNNEISEKSEIFDDQFSVERPDGSNFTLKIRSTKLEDSAMYFCASSGGQDYGYTFGSGTRLTVV.

The chain has TRBV6-1 and TRBJ1-1; no clear D gene. CDR3 length: 13 amino acids. Germline V gene data show CDR1 as MNHNS and CDR2 as SASEGT. The ends were cut back, 4 bases at V and 1 base at J, with 7 bases in the middle. The CDR3 coding sequence is TGTGCCAGCAGTGTCTTGTGGAACACTGAAGCTTTCTTT. It yields the protein CASSVLWNTEAFF.

In this sample, this clonotype turned up many times. The V gene is TRBV5-1, the J gene TRBJ1-6; 8 bases agree with TRBD1. The length of the CDR3 is 14 residues. Germline V gene lookup returns CDR1 SGHRS and CDR2 YFSETQ. The junction had 5 bases not matched to a gene; V was cut back by 5 bases and J by 7 bases. The DNA for the CDR3 is TGCGCCAGCAGGACAGGGGTGTCGAATTCACCCCTCCACTTT. Residues: CASRTGVSNSPLHF.

This clonotype was observed a few times. This chain connects TRBV20-1 to TRBJ2-1, with TRBD1 as a possible D gene (7 bases). The CDR3 totals 17 residues. Trimming pared 0 bases from V and 6 bases from J, leaving 21 bases between. Germline lookup yields CDR1 DFQATT and CDR2 SNEGSKA (reference sequence). The CDR3 DNA is TGCAGTGCTAGAGATCCCCACGGGACAGTGGGGGGCAATGAGCAGTTCTTC. Translation: CSARDPHGTVGGNEQFF.

The V call is TRBV4-1, the J call TRBJ1-2, with TRBD1 as a possible D gene (5 bases). The CDR3 is 14 residues long. Germline V gene data show CDR1 as MGHRA and CDR2 as YSYEKL. With 0 bases removed from V and 4 bases from J, the gap between germline ends came to 9 bases. The CDR3 DNA follows: TGCGCCAGCAGCCAAGAGCAGGGAGTCTATGGCTACACCTTC. It yields the protein CASSQEQGVYGYTF.